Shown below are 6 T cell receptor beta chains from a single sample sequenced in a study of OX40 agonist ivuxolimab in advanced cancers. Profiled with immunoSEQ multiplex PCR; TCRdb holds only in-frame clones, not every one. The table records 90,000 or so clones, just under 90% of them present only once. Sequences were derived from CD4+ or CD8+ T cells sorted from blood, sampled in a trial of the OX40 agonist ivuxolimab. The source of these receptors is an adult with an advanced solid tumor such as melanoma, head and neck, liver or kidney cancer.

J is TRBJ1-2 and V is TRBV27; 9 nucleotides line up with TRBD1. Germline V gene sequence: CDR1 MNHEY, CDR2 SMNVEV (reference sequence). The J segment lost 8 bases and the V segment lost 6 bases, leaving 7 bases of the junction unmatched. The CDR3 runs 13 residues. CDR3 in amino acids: CASRTGGEKGYTF. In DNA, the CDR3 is TGTGCCAGCAGGACAGGGGGGGAAAAGGGCTACACCTTC.

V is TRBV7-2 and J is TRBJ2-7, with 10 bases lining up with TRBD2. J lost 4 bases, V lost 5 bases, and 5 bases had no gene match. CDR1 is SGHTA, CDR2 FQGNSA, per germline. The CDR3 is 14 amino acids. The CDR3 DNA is TGTGCCAGCAGCCCTAGCGGGAGATTATACGAGCAGTACTTC. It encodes CASSPSGRLYEQYF. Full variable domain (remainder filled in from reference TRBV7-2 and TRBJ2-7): GAGVSQSPSNKVTEKGKDVELRCDPISGHTALYWYRQSLGQGLEFLIYFQGNSAPDKSGLPSDRFSAERTGGSVSTLTIQRTQQEDSAVYLCASSPSGRLYEQYFGPGTRLTVT.

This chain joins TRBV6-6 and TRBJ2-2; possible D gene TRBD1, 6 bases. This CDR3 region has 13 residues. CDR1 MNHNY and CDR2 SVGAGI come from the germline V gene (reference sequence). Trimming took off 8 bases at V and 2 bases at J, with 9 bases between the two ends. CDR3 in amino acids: CASGQRNTGELFF. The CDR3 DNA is TGTGCCAGCGGACAGCGAAACACCGGGGAGCTGTTTTTT.

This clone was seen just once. CDR3 amino acids: CASSSVGSPLHF. The CDR3 bases are TGTGCCAGCAGCTCGGTGGGTTCACCCCTCCACTTT. V usage is TRBV7-3 and J usage is TRBJ1-6; no firm D call. This CDR3 is 12 amino acids long. V gave up 4 bases and J gave up 9 bases, with 7 bases separating them. Germline-derived CDR1 and CDR2 are SGHTA and FQGTGA. The variable domain in full, completed from reference TRBV7-3 and TRBJ1-6, reads GAGVSQTPSNKVTEKGKYVELRCDPISGHTALYWYRQSLGQGPEFLIYFQGTGAADDSGLPNDRFFAVRPEGSVSTLKIQRTERGDSAVYLCASSSVGSPLHFGNGTRLTVT.

CDR3 coding DNA: TGCGCCAGCAGCCAAGATGGTGATAGCAATCAGCCCCAGCATTTT. Translated: CASSQDGDSNQPQHF. The genes are TRBV4-1 and TRBJ1-5, with D unresolved. This CDR3 has 15 residues. CDR1 is MGHRA, CDR2 YSYEKL, per germline. Trimming took off 0 bases at V and 0 bases at J, with 6 bases between the two ends.

Here the CDR3 DNA reads TGTGCCAGCTCGTACTCTAGCGGGGGGGCCGGAGAGACCCAGTACTTC. This encodes CASSYSSGGAGETQYF. This chain uses TRBV18 with TRBJ2-5, with 12 positions matching TRBD2. This CDR3 has 16 residues. V lost 6 bases and J lost 4; bases outside the gene matches: 9. Germline V gene lookup returns CDR1 KGHSH and CDR2 LQKENI. Using reference TRBV18 and TRBJ2-5 for the parts outside the CDR3, the full variable domain is NAGVMQNPRHLVRRRGQEARLRCSPMKGHSHVYWYRQLPEEGLKFMVYLQKENIIDESGMPKERFSAEFPKEGPSILRIQQVVRGDSAAYFCASSYSSGGAGETQYFGPGTRLLVL.